These 24 T cell receptor beta chains share one sample of origin, sequenced in a study of blood T cell repertoires in COVID-19. The assay was immunoSEQ multiplex PCR, and TCRdb's table has in-frame clones only and misses some. This sample has 250,000 or so clones, with 89% found just once. The source material was peripheral blood. These TCRs come from a woman aged 35 to 49 who had recovered from COVID-19.

This clone was picked up one time. The chain couples TRBV7-3 to TRBJ2-2, with 12 bases fitting TRBD2. The V gene's germline CDR1 is SGHTA and CDR2 FQGTGA. This CDR3 comprises 20 residues. The ends lost 2 bases at V and 5 bases at J; junction bases unmatched: 15. The CDR3 spells CASSLSGLAGGRARTGELFF. For the CDR3, the DNA is TGTGCCAGCAGCTTATCCGGCCTAGCGGGAGGGAGGGCGAGGACCGGGGAGCTGTTTTTT.

The V gene is TRBV11-2, the J gene TRBJ1-2, with D unclear. The germline gives CDR1 SGHAT, CDR2 FQNNGV. CDR3 length equals 15 residues. V lost 0 bases and J 0 bases, leaving 8 bases between the germline ends. In nucleotides, the CDR3 is TGTGCCAGCAGCTTAGACCCAGTCTCTAACTATGGCTACACCTTC. Encoded protein: CASSLDPVSNYGYTF.

The CDR3: CATSDPSTDTQYF. The DNA of the CDR3 is TGTGCCACCAGTGATCCTAGCACAGATACGCAGTATTTT. V usage is TRBV24-1 and J usage is TRBJ2-3, with D hard to call. V lost 3 bases to trimming and J lost 0 bases, with 3 bases between them. The CDR3 is 13 amino acids. CDR1 is KGHDR, CDR2 SFDVKD, per germline.

V is TRBV27 and J is TRBJ1-1; the D gene is possibly TRBD1 (5 bases). CDR1 MNHEY and CDR2 SMNVEV come from the germline V gene (reference sequence). V was trimmed by 3 bases and J by 2 bases, leaving 10 bases between them. The CDR3 covers 14 residues. This chain's CDR3 is CASSFGTGNTEAFF. DNA for the CDR3: TGTGCCAGCAGTTTCGGGACTGGCAACACTGAAGCTTTCTTT.

This clone was picked up one time. V and J are TRBV28 and TRBJ1-6; tentatively, D is TRBD1 (5 bases). Between the trimmed V and J ends, which lost 7 bases and 9 bases, there was a span of 10 bases. Germline CDR1 and CDR2: MDHEN and SYDVKM. The CDR3 length is 12 residues. The CDR3 sequence is CASTPGSSPLHF. CDR3 DNA: TGTGCCAGCACCCCAGGGTCTTCACCCCTCCACTTT.

The chain uses TRBV7-2 and TRBJ2-2, with 7 bases fitting TRBD2. CDR1 SGHTA and CDR2 FQGNSA come from the germline V gene. This CDR3 comprises 18 residues. J was trimmed by 2 bases and V by 1 base; bases with no gene match: 10. The CDR3 spells CASSLGLGLAVNTGELFF. CDR3 DNA sequence: TGTGCCAGCAGCTTAGGCTTGGGGCTAGCGGTTAACACCGGGGAGCTGTTTTTT.

V usage is TRBV5-4 and J usage is TRBJ2-5; weak D call: TRBD2 (6 bases). CDR1 and CDR2 (germline): SGHNT, YYREEE (reference sequence). V lost 1 base, J lost 5 bases, and 9 bases lay in between. This CDR3 has 13 amino acids. In DNA form, the CDR3 reads TGTGCCAGCAGCTTGACTAGCCGGGAGACCCAGTACTTC. Its translation is CASSLTSRETQYF.

The chain has TRBV20-1 and TRBJ1-6; unclear D gene. The length of the CDR3 is 14 residues. V was trimmed by 3 bases and J by 8 bases, leaving 14 bases between them. CDR1 is DFQATT, CDR2 SNEGSKA, per germline (reference sequence). The CDR3 DNA sequence: TGCAGTGCTAGTCCGAGGACTGTGGATTCACCCCTCCACTTT. Translated: CSASPRTVDSPLHF.

The chain is built from TRBV2 and TRBJ2-7; 10 bases are a match to TRBD1. The CDR3 runs 12 residues. Germline V gene data show CDR1 as SNHLY and CDR2 as FYNNEI. V shed 7 bases and J 8 bases; nucleotides not matched to a gene: 5. CDR3 DNA: TGTGCCAGCACCGAGACAGGGGGCAAGCAGTACTTC. Protein sequence: CASTETGGKQYF.

The V gene is TRBV11-2, the J gene TRBJ2-5; D gene ambiguous. V lost 0 bases to trimming and J lost 9 bases, with 8 bases between them. The V gene's germline CDR1 is SGHAT and CDR2 FQNNGV. The CDR3 runs to 12 residues. CDR3: CASSLDQMSQYF. The CDR3 DNA follows: TGTGCCAGCAGCTTAGACCAGATGTCCCAGTACTTC.

This chain connects TRBV7-8 to TRBJ2-7; 10 nucleotides line up with TRBD1. The germline V gene has CDR1 SGHVS and CDR2 FQNEAQ. CDR3 size: 16 residues. V was clipped by 0 bases and J by 1 base; unmatched bases: 3. CDR3 DNA: TGTGCCAGCAGCTTAGCACCGGGACAGGGGTCCTACGAGCAGTACTTC. Translating gives CASSLAPGQGSYEQYF.

The chain recombines TRBV27 with TRBJ2-7; D might be TRBD1 (5 bases). The germline V gene encodes CDR1 MNHEY and CDR2 SMNVEV (reference sequence). Trimming shortened V by 5 bases and J by 4 bases, and 18 bases separated the two germline ends. The CDR3 extends over 15 amino acids. CDR3 in amino acids: CASSGRDRFRYEQYF. DNA for the CDR3: TGTGCCAGCAGTGGGCGCGACAGATTCAGATACGAGCAGTACTTC.

This chain uses TRBV18 with TRBJ2-5, with TRBD1 matching over 9 bases. In germline, CDR1 is KGHSH, CDR2 LQKENI. This CDR3 has 16 residues. The V segment lost 3 bases and the J segment 5 bases; nucleotides outside the gene matches: 10. For the CDR3, the DNA is TGTGCCAGCTCACCTACAGGGGGCGCCCCGGGGGAGACCCAGTACTTC. Protein: CASSPTGGAPGETQYF.

The rearrangement links TRBV4-2 to TRBJ2-6, with a possible D match to TRBD2 (5 bases). Trimming cost V 2 bases and J 0 bases, with 11 bases left between them. Germline values: CDR1 LGHNA, CDR2 YNFKEQ. This CDR3 region has 17 residues. DNA of the CDR3: TGTGCCAGCAGCCAACAACTAGGCAGCTCTGGGGCCAACGTCCTGACTTTC. Its translation is CASSQQLGSSGANVLTF.

V gene TRBV4-1 combines with J gene TRBJ2-3; 8 bases map to TRBD2. Trimming at V came to 5 bases and at J to 4 bases, leaving 8 bases not matched to a gene. Germline V gene lookup returns CDR1 MGHRA and CDR2 YSYEKL. The CDR3 runs 15 residues. This CDR3 reads CASSFGLAGPDTQYF. CDR3 sequence (DNA): TGCGCCAGCAGCTTCGGACTAGCCGGCCCAGATACGCAGTATTTT.

This chain uses TRBV3-1 (or the pseudogene TRBV3-2) with TRBJ1-1; no definite D call. This CDR3 is built from 15 residues. V lost 2 bases, J lost 1 base, and 11 bases lay in between. Germline CDR1 and CDR2: LGHDT and YNNKEL (reference sequence). CDR3 sequence: CASSQTPTANTEAFF. As DNA, the CDR3 is TGTGCCAGCAGCCAAACCCCGACTGCGAACACTGAAGCTTTCTTT.

The V and J genes are TRBV5-3 and TRBJ1-2, with D perhaps matching TRBD1 (5 bases). TRBV5-3 is classed as an ORF, of uncertain function. The CDR3 runs 13 residues. V was shortened by 5 bases and J by 4 bases, with 12 bases between the two germline ends. The CDR3 region has the DNA TGTGCCAGAAGGACAAGGGGAATCTATGGCTACACCTTC. Amino acid sequence: CARRTRGIYGYTF.

CDR3 protein: CASSVGSGREVRDTQYF. The CDR3, as DNA: TGTGCCAGCAGCGTAGGTAGCGGGAGGGAAGTGAGAGATACGCAGTATTTT. This chain joins TRBV9 and TRBJ2-3; 11 bases align to TRBD2. Germline V gene data show CDR1 as SGDLS and CDR2 as YYNGEE. The CDR3 is 17 residues long. Trimming took 0 bases from V and 5 from J; bases not matched to a gene: 8.

This clone was seen a single time. The V and J genes are TRBV27 and TRBJ2-1; tentatively, D is TRBD2 (6 bases). Germline V gives CDR1 MNHEY, CDR2 SMNVEV (reference sequence). This CDR3 is built from 12 residues. V was clipped by 6 bases and J by 5 bases, with 8 bases between them. The CDR3 here is CASSWGDNEQFF. The DNA of the CDR3 is TGTGCCAGCAGCTGGGGGGACAATGAGCAGTTCTTC.

This chain uses TRBV5-8 with TRBJ2-3, with a tentative D call TRBD2 (6 bases). V was cut by 4 bases and J by 4 bases, with 16 bases left in between. Germline CDR1 reads SGHTS; CDR2 reads YDEGEE. CDR3 size: 15 residues. The DNA of the CDR3 is TGTGCCAGCAGCAAAGGGACTCAAGGGGCAGATACGCAGTATTTT. Translating it yields CASSKGTQGADTQYF.

Only one count was recorded for this clone. DNA for the CDR3: TGTGCCAGCAGCACAACGTCCAGGGACTCCTATGGCTACACCTTC. It yields the protein CASSTTSRDSYGYTF. The chain employs TRBV3-1 (or the pseudogene TRBV3-2) and TRBJ1-2; D is possibly TRBD1 (5 bases). Trimming pared 5 bases from V and 4 bases from J, leaving 17 bases between. Germline V gives CDR1 LGHDT, CDR2 YNNKEL (reference sequence). The CDR3 runs to 15 residues.

The chain joins TRBV24-1 to TRBJ2-1; D is perhaps TRBD2 (5 bases). The CDR3 loop spans 14 amino acids. V was pared by 7 bases and J by 3 bases, with 12 bases between. Germline V CDR1 and CDR2: KGHDR, SFDVKD. The CDR3 sequence: CATRGGWDYNEQFF. The CDR3 DNA is TGTGCCACCAGGGGCGGGTGGGACTACAATGAGCAGTTCTTC.

The gene calls are TRBV10-3 and TRBJ2-7, with 7 bases identical to TRBD2. This CDR3 spans 12 amino acids. J lost 2 bases, V lost 6 bases, and 1 base had no gene match. The germline gives CDR1 ENHRY, CDR2 SYGVKD. CDR3 in amino acids: CAIRGGAYEQYF. In DNA, the CDR3 is TGTGCCATCAGGGGGGGGGCCTACGAGCAGTACTTC.

The rearrangement joins TRBV6-5 to TRBJ2-1; 10 bases match TRBD1. The CDR3 runs 12 residues. V lost 10 bases to trimming and J lost 13 bases; unmatched junction nucleotides: 10. Germline V gene lookup returns CDR1 MNHEY and CDR2 SVGAGI. This CDR3 is CATRQGARKQFF. CDR3 in DNA: TGTGCCACCAGACAGGGGGCGCGTAAACAGTTCTTC.